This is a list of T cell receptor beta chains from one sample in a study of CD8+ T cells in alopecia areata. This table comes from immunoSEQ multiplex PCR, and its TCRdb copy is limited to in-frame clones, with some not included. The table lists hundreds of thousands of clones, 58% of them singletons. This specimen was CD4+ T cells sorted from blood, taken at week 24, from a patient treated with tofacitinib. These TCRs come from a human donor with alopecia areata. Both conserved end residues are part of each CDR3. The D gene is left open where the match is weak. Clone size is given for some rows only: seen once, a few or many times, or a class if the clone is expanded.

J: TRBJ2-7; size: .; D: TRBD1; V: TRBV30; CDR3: CAWSVVGQGRYEQYF; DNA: TGTGCCTGGAGTGTAGTTGGACAGGGGAGATACGAGCAGTACTTC
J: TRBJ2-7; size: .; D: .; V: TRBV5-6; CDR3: CASSSRREPYEQYF; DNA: TGTGCCAGCAGCTCGAGGAGGGAGCCCTACGAGCAGTACTTC
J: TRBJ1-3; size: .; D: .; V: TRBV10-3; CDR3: CAISGSSGNTIYF; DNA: TGTGCCATCTCTGGGAGCTCTGGAAACACCATATATTTT
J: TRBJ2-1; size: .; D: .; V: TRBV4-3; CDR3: CASSRFPALPNEQFF; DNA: TGCGCCAGCAGCCGTTTCCCGGCTCTCCCAAATGAGCAGTTCTTC
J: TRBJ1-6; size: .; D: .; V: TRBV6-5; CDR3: CASSYSGRPYNSPLHF; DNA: TGTGCCAGCAGTTACTCAGGACGGCCCTATAATTCACCCCTCCACTTT
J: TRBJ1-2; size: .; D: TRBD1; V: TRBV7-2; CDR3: CASSPDRVLGYTF; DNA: TGTGCCAGCAGCCCCGACAGGGTCCTAGGCTACACCTTC
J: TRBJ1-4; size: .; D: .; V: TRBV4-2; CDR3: CASSQQQRLQSEKLFF; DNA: TGTGCCAGCAGCCAGCAACAGCGTCTACAGAGTGAAAAACTGTTTTTT
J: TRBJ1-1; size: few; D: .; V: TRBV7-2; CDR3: CASSLRGNTEAFF; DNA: TGTGCCAGCAGCTTAAGGGGGAACACTGAAGCTTTCTTT
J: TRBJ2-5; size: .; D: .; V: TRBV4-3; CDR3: CASSSKDGGTETQYF; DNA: TGCGCCAGCAGCAGCAAGGACGGGGGAACAGAGACCCAGTACTTC
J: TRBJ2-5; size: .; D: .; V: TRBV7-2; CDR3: CASSFDTTVAQYF; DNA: TGTGCCAGCAGCTTTGACACCACGGTGGCCCAGTACTTC
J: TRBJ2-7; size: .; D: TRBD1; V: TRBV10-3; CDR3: CAISEDRGDDEQYF; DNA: TGTGCCATCAGTGAGGACAGGGGGGATGACGAGCAGTACTTC
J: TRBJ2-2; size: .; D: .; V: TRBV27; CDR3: CASSFGYDTGELFF; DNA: TGTGCCAGCAGTTTTGGGTACGACACCGGGGAGCTGTTTTTT
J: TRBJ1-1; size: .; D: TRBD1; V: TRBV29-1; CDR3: CSVIRLTGTEAFF; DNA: TGCAGCGTTATTCGTTTGACAGGGACTGAAGCTTTCTTT
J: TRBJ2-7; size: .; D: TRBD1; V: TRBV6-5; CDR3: CASSYGTGDYEQYF; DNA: TGTGCCAGCAGTTATGGGACAGGAGACTACGAGCAGTACTTC
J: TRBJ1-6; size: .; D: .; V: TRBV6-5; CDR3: CASSYSTNARGSPLHF; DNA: TGTGCCAGCAGTTACTCGACAAATGCCCGTGGCTCACCCCTCCACTTT
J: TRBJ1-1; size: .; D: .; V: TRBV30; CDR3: CAWTQGAIIGTEAFF; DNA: TGTGCCTGGACTCAAGGGGCCATAATTGGCACTGAAGCTTTCTTT
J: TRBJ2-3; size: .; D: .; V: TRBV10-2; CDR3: CASSTQQRGTDTQYF; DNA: TGCGCCAGCAGTACCCAACAGCGGGGCACAGATACGCAGTATTTT
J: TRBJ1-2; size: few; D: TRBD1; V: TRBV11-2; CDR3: CASSQDRGNYGYTF; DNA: TGTGCCAGCAGTCAAGACAGGGGGAACTATGGCTACACCTTC
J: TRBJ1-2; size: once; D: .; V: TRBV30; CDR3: CAWKLGGSGGYTF; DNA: TGTGCCTGGAAGCTGGGGGGGTCGGGTGGCTACACCTTC
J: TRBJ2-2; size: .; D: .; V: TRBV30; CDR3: CAGHTSSGFLGTGELFF; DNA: TGTGCCGGCCACACTTCCTCGGGATTCTTGGGAACCGGGGAGCTGTTTTTT
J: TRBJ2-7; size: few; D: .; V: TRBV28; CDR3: CASGRRVYEQYF; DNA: TGTGCCAGCGGGAGGAGAGTCTACGAGCAGTACTTC
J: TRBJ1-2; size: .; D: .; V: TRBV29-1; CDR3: CSVEVGGGYTF; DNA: TGCAGCGTTGAAGTAGGGGGTGGCTACACCTTC
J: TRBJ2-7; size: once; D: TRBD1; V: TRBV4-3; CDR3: CASSRRTGPTYEQYF; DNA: TGCGCCAGCAGCCGAAGGACAGGCCCTACCTACGAGCAGTACTTC
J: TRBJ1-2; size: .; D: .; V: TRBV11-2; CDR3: CASSSTMRDGYTF; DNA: TGTGCCAGCAGCTCTACAATGAGGGATGGCTACACCTTC
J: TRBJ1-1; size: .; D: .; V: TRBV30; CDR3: CAWSGGVTEAFF; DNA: TGTGCCTGGAGTGGAGGTGTCACTGAAGCTTTCTTT
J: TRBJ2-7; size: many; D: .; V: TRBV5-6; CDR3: CASSLDRYEQYF; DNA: TGTGCCAGCAGCTTAGATCGCTACGAGCAGTACTTC
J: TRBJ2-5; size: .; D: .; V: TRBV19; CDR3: CASTPGTVQETQYF; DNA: TGTGCCAGTACCCCCGGGACGGTCCAAGAGACCCAGTACTTC
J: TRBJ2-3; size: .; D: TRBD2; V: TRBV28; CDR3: CASALAGGLSTDTQYF; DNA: TGTGCCAGCGCGCTAGCGGGGGGGCTCAGCACAGATACGCAGTATTTT
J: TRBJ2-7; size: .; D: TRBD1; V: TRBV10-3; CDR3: CAITHGTGGNEQYF; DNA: TGTGCCATCACCCATGGGACAGGGGGCAACGAGCAGTACTTC
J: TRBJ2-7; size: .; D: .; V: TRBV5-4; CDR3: CASSFGDAYEQYF; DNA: TGTGCCAGCAGCTTCGGGGATGCCTACGAGCAGTACTTC
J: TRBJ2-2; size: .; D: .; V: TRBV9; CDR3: CASSSASSGELFF; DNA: TGTGCCAGCAGCTCGGCTTCGTCCGGGGAGCTGTTTTTT
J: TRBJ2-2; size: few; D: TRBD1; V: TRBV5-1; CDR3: CASSWGQTTGELFF; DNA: TGCGCCAGCAGCTGGGGACAGACCACCGGGGAGCTGTTTTTT
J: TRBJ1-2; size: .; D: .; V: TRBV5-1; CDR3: CASSLGQPTNYGYTF; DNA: TGCGCCAGCAGCTTGGGACAGCCAACTAACTATGGCTACACCTTC
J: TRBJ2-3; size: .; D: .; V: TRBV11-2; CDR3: CASSFRGEFSDTQYF; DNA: TGTGCCAGCAGCTTCAGGGGCGAGTTTTCAGATACGCAGTATTTT
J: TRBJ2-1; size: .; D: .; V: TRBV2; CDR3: CASTGLPAGEQFF; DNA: TGTGCCAGCACGGGACTCCCCGCCGGTGAGCAGTTCTTC
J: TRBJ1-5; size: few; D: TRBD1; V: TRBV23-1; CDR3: CASRRQGNQPQHF; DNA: TGCGCCAGCAGAAGACAGGGGAATCAGCCCCAGCATTTT
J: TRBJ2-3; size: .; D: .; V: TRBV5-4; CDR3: CASTQRAASTDTQYF; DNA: TGTGCCAGCACCCAACGGGCTGCGAGCACAGATACGCAGTATTTT
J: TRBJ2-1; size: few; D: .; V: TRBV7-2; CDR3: CASRDLPGSVGEQFF; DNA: TGTGCCAGCAGGGACCTCCCGGGGTCCGTCGGTGAGCAGTTCTTC
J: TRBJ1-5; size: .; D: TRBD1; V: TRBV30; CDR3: CAWSRTGTGGDYSNQPQHF; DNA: TGTGCCTGGAGTAGAACCGGGACAGGGGGGGACTATAGCAATCAGCCCCAGCATTTT
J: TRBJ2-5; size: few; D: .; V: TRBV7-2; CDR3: CASSYQETQYF; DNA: TGTGCCAGCAGCTACCAAGAGACCCAGTACTTC
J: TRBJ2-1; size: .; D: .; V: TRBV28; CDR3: CASTTPGEGEQFF; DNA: TGTGCCAGCACCACCCCCGGAGAGGGGGAGCAGTTCTTC
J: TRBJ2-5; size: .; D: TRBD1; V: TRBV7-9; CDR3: CASSVDRGLETQYF; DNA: TGTGCCAGCAGCGTCGACAGGGGGTTAGAGACCCAGTACTTC
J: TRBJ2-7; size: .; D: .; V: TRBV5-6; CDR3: CASSFYRDGSYEQYF; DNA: TGTGCCAGCAGTTTCTACCGGGACGGGTCCTACGAGCAGTACTTC
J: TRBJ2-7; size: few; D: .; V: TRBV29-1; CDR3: CSAGGQNAYEQYF; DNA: TGCAGCGCGGGGGGACAGAATGCCTACGAGCAGTACTTC
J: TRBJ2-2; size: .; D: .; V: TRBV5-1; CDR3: CASSPDGGPGELFF; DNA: TGCGCCAGCAGCCCCGACGGGGGTCCCGGGGAGCTGTTTTTT
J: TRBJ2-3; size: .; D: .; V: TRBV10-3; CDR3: CAVQGGNTDTQYF; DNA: TGTGCCGTTCAGGGAGGTAACACAGATACGCAGTATTTT
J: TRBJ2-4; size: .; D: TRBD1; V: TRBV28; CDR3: CASRPRGTGENIQYF; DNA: TGTGCCAGCAGGCCCCGGGGGACAGGGGAAAACATTCAGTACTTC
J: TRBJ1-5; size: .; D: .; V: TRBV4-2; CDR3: CASSQAERGTINQPQHF; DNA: TGTGCCAGCAGCCAAGCTGAGAGGGGTACCATCAATCAGCCCCAGCATTTT